The 27 T cell receptor beta chains below were found in one sample sequenced in a study of Graves' ophthalmopathy and Graves' hyperthyroidism. Amplification targeted the TCR beta CDR3 regions, with RNA transcripts as the source material. HTBI primers were used in a first-round RT-PCR, which preceded a second-round multiplex PCR. MiXCR was run by TCRdb on the multiplex PCR reads, yielding one entry per CDR3 protein. The data contain 300,000 to 450,000 distinct CDR3 sequences, roughly 17% of them singletons. Sequencing was performed on peripheral blood. Receptors were obtained from an adult woman with stable Graves' hyperthyroidism.

Notes on this clonotype: At one end the junction does not follow the germline gene, possibly because of a read error. V is TRBV13 and J is TRBJ2-7, with TRBD2 identical over 7 bases. CDR1 is PRHDT and CDR2 is FYEKMQ in the germline V gene (reference sequence). This CDR3 contains 13 residues. CDR3 region: CVSSFGGSYEQYF. In nucleotides, the CDR3 is TGTGTCAGCAGCTTTGGCGGGAGTTACGAGCAGTACTTC.

The rearrangement links TRBV30 to TRBJ1-5; D gene unclear. V lost 1 base and J lost 2, with 12 bases in between. The germline CDR1 and CDR2 sequences are GTSNPN and SVGIG (reference sequence). The CDR3 length is 15 residues. Here the CDR3 reads CAWSGGNQGNQPQHF. The CDR3 bases are TGTGCCTGGAGTGGGGGTAACCAGGGCAATCAGCCCCAGCATTTT.

This clonotype was observed once. The chain carries TRBV15 and TRBJ2-7; D gene uncertain. Deletions cut 1 base from V and 7 bases from J, with 11 bases between. The CDR3 extends over 13 amino acids. Per the germline V gene, CDR1 is LNHNV and CDR2 is YYDKDF (reference sequence). CDR3: CATSRVPGNEQYF. DNA of the CDR3: TGTGCCACCAGCAGAGTTCCAGGTAATGAGCAGTACTTC.

As to this clonotype: Just one base apart from a much larger clone, this may be a read error. The chain joins TRBV7-9 to TRBJ2-7; no firm D call. Trimming stripped 6 bases from V and 3 bases from J, with 15 bases between. CDR1 and CDR2 from the germline V gene are SEHNR and FQNEAQ (reference sequence). This CDR3 has 14 residues. For the CDR3, the DNA is TGTGCCAGCAGTGACGAAAGATACCACTACGAGCAGTACTTC. Translation gives CASSDERYHYEQYF. Combining the CDR3 with reference TRBV7-9 and TRBJ2-7 gives the whole variable domain DTGVSQNPRHKITKRGQNVTFRCDPISEHNRLYWYRQTLGQGPEFLTYFQNEAQLEKSRLLSDRFSAERPKGSFSTLEIQRTEQGDSAMYLCASSDERYHYEQYFGPGTRLTVT.

In this sample, this clonotype turned up many times. One end of the junction does not line up with germline, which may come from a read error. V and J are TRBV18 and TRBJ1-1; D is ambiguous. The germline CDR1 and CDR2 sequences are KGHSH and LQKENI. The CDR3 contains 14 residues. CDR3 in amino acids: CASSPLTVNTEAFF. CDR3 nucleotides: TGCGCCAGCAGCCCATTAACAGTGAACACTGAAGCTTTCTTT.

This clonotype was picked up many times. The rearrangement uses TRBV6-5 and TRBJ2-6; 8 bases line up with TRBD2. V lost 6 bases to trimming and J lost 0 bases; unmatched junction nucleotides: 16. In germline, CDR1 is MNHEY, CDR2 SVGAGI. The CDR3 covers 20 residues. The CDR3 DNA reads TGTGCCAGCAGGAGCACGCGGGCGGGAGGCCCCCCCTCTGGGGCCAACGTCCTGACTTTC. This gives the protein CASRSTRAGGPPSGANVLTF.

This clonotype was detected only once. This clone may be a read error of a much larger clone one base away. The chain joins TRBV29-1 to TRBJ1-1; D remains ambiguous. The CDR3 has 13 residues. The germline V gene has CDR1 SQVTM and CDR2 ANQGSEA. The CDR3 loop is CSVVPTENTEACF. As DNA, the CDR3 is TGCAGCGTTGTTCCGACGGAGAACACTGAAGCTTGCTTT.

In its sample, this clonotype was seen many times. The J gene is TRBJ2-5, the V gene TRBV7-2, with TRBD2 matching over 10 bases. The CDR3 is made up of 12 amino acids. Germline V lookup: CDR1 SGHTA, CDR2 FQGNSA. V gave up 9 bases and J gave up 13 bases; unmatched junction bases: 11. DNA of the CDR3: TGTGCCAGTAGGGGGGACTCTAGCGGGAGGTACTTC. It encodes CASRGDSSGRYF.

The chain uses TRBV27 and TRBJ1-6, with 7 bases matching TRBD1. Germline values: CDR1 MNHEY, CDR2 SMNVEV (reference sequence). This CDR3 is 15 amino acids long. Trimming took 3 bases from V and 14 from J; bases not matched to a gene: 13. In DNA form, the CDR3 reads TGTGCCAGCAGTTTGCAGGGGGGACTTCGGATGTCCCTCCACTTT. Its translation is CASSLQGGLRMSLHF.

This clonotype was seen ten or more times. Here the CDR3 DNA reads TGTGCCAGCAGCTTAACTTCGCAGGAGCAGTACTTC. Encoded protein: CASSLTSQEQYF. This chain connects TRBV11-2 to TRBJ2-7, with D unresolved. V was trimmed by 2 bases and J by 7 bases, leaving 9 bases between them. Germline V gene sequence: CDR1 SGHAT, CDR2 FQNNGV. The CDR3 is 12 amino acids.

This clonotype was seen ten or more times. The V call is TRBV15, the J call TRBJ2-5; TRBD1 might be the D (5 bases). Germline values: CDR1 LNHNV, CDR2 YYDKDF (reference sequence). Trimming cost V 1 base and J 5 bases, with 17 bases left between them. The CDR3 loop spans 16 amino acids. In nucleotides, the CDR3 is TGTGCCACCAGCAGAGGGTTAGGGGAAATGACGGAGACCCAGTACTTC. Translating it yields CATSRGLGEMTETQYF.

The CDR3 loop is CASSQPTGKATNYGYTF. The CDR3 DNA reads TGTGCCAGCAGTCAACCGACAGGGAAGGCGACAAACTATGGCTACACCTTC. The chain is built from TRBV12-3 or TRBV12-4 and TRBJ1-2, with 7 bases aligning to TRBD1. CDR3 length: 17 amino acids. J was trimmed by 2 bases and V by 5 bases; bases with no gene match: 14.

The sample holds many counts of this clonotype. The rearrangement uses TRBV11-2 and TRBJ2-7, with a tentative D call TRBD2 (6 bases). Per the germline V gene, CDR1 is SGHAT and CDR2 is FQNNGV. CDR3 length equals 15 residues. V gave up 0 bases and J gave up 7 bases, with 16 bases separating them. The CDR3 sequence: CASSLDGAGRWEQYF. The CDR3 nucleotides read TGTGCCAGCAGCTTAGATGGGGCGGGACGATGGGAGCAGTACTTC.

This clonotype was observed a few times. The CDR3 DNA follows: TGTGCCAGCAGCCAAGTGGGACTAGAAGAGACCCAGTACTTC. This encodes CASSQVGLEETQYF. This chain uses TRBV3-1 with TRBJ2-5, with 8 bases aligning to TRBD2. The CDR3 has 14 residues. The J segment lost 3 bases and the V segment lost 1 base, leaving 1 base of the junction unmatched. Germline V gives CDR1 LGHDT, CDR2 YNNKEL (reference sequence).

This clonotype was counted many times. The rearrangement uses TRBV5-1 and TRBJ2-7, with 8 bases aligning to TRBD1. The V and J ends lost 4 bases and 3 bases, in that order; junction bases with no gene match: 6. This CDR3 region has 14 residues. Germline V gives CDR1 SGHRS, CDR2 YFSETQ. In nucleotides, the CDR3 is TGCGCCAGCAGCAACCGGGACAGGATCTACGAGCAGTACTTC. It is translated as CASSNRDRIYEQYF.

This clonotype was picked up many times. V gene TRBV6-2 or TRBV6-3 combines with J gene TRBJ2-7; 14 bases match TRBD2. The CDR3 totals 15 residues. Trimming at V came to 8 bases and at J to 0 bases, leaving 3 bases not matched to a gene. Looked up from germline, CDR1 is MNHEY and CDR2 is SVGEGT. The CDR3 nucleotides are TGTGCCAGCTGGGGACTAGCGGGAGACTCCTACGAGCAGTACTTC. This sequence encodes CASWGLAGDSYEQYF.

There are a few counts of this clonotype. V is TRBV5-1 and J is TRBJ2-7, with a tentative D call TRBD1 (6 bases). The V and J ends lost 4 bases and 4 bases respectively, with 15 bases between them. Germline V CDR1 and CDR2: SGHRS, YFSETQ. The CDR3 contains 14 residues. The DNA of the CDR3 is TGCGCCAGCAGCGCTACAATAACAGGGTACGAGCAGTACTTC. Translated: CASSATITGYEQYF.

With regard to this clonotype: The junction differs from germline at one of its ends, possibly a read error. The genes are TRBV19 and TRBJ1-5, with TRBD1 matching 7 bases. CDR1 is LNHDA, CDR2 SQIVND, per germline (reference sequence). This CDR3 region has 18 residues. The CDR3 protein is CASKSEGQRRTSNQPQHF. CDR3 in DNA: TGTGCCAGTAAAAGTGAGGGACAGCGGAGGACTAGCAATCAGCCTCAGCATTTT.

The rearrangement uses TRBV29-1 and TRBJ2-7, with a tentative D call TRBD1 (6 bases). The CDR3 runs to 13 residues. The V gene lost 4 bases and the J gene lost 5 bases, with 15 bases spanning the gap. CDR1 and CDR2 from the germline V gene are SQVTM and ANQGSEA. DNA of the CDR3: TGCAGCGTTGCCACCGGGACAAAAAACGAGCAGTACTTC. Translating it yields CSVATGTKNEQYF.

The table lists this clonotype with a few counts. The V and J genes are TRBV15 and TRBJ1-1; maybe TRBD1 (5 bases). V gave up 2 bases and J gave up 11 bases, with 12 bases separating them. Germline V gene sequence: CDR1 LNHNV, CDR2 YYDKDF (reference sequence). CDR3 size: 12 residues. CDR3 in amino acids: CATSRLAGPAFF. CDR3 nucleotide sequence: TGTGCCACCAGCAGATTAGCAGGGCCCGCTTTCTTT.

This clonotype was observed many times. The chain recombines TRBV4-3 with TRBJ1-2; no clear D gene. Trimming removed 0 bases from V and 4 bases from J, with 15 bases in between. The CDR3 is made up of 16 amino acids. Germline loops: CDR1 LGHNA, CDR2 YSLEER. In DNA form, the CDR3 reads TGCGCCAGCAGCCAAGATCTTAGGCAAACTCTCTATGGCTACACCTTC. This codes for CASSQDLRQTLYGYTF.

The chain couples TRBV5-5 to TRBJ1-3; a possible D gene is TRBD1 (6 bases). The CDR3 length is 14 residues. The V gene's germline CDR1 is SGHKS and CDR2 YYEKEE (reference sequence). V was trimmed by 7 bases and J by 3 bases, leaving 14 bases between them. This CDR3 reads CASAKGGNGNTIYF. CDR3 coding DNA: TGTGCCAGCGCGAAAGGGGGTAATGGAAACACCATATATTTT.

The chain links TRBV28 to TRBJ2-3; D is perhaps TRBD1 (7 bases). Germline V gene sequence: CDR1 MDHEN, CDR2 SYDVKM. With 1 base removed from V and 0 bases from J, the gap between germline ends came to 20 bases. This CDR3 comprises 19 residues. CDR3 coding DNA: TGTGCCAGCAGTTTATACCCGACCCTCAGGGGGGAAAGCACAGATACGCAGTATTTT. Its protein product is CASSLYPTLRGESTDTQYF.

This clonotype occurred many times. The rearrangement joins TRBV12-5 to TRBJ2-2; D not resolved. The CDR3 is 13 amino acids. The germline CDR1 and CDR2 sequences are LGHNT and FRNRAP. V lost 2 bases, J lost 7 bases, and 8 bases lay in between. CDR3 amino acids: CASGLQFGGELFF. CDR3 DNA sequence: TGTGCTAGTGGTTTGCAGTTTGGCGGGGAGCTGTTTTTT.

This clonotype was detected many times. The J gene is TRBJ1-1, the V gene TRBV28; 7 positions match TRBD1. V gave up 6 bases and J gave up 10 bases; unmatched junction bases: 14. The V gene's germline CDR1 is MDHEN and CDR2 SYDVKM. The CDR3 runs 14 residues. The CDR3 here is CASSLSGTVARAFF. CDR3 DNA sequence: TGTGCCAGCAGCCTATCCGGGACAGTAGCTAGAGCTTTCTTT. Drawing the rest from reference TRBV28 and TRBJ1-1, the complete variable domain is DVKVTQSSRYLVKRTGEKVFLECVQDMDHENMFWYRQDPGLGLRLIYFSYDVKMKEKGDIPEGYSVSREKKERFSLILESASTNQTSMYLCASSLSGTVARAFFGQGTRLTVV.

This clonotype was detected only a few times. V is TRBV11-1 and J is TRBJ2-7; the match to TRBD1 covers 9 bases. The CDR3 extends over 16 amino acids. V was pared by 5 bases and J by 6 bases, with 14 bases of the junction left unmatched. Germline V gene data show CDR1 as SGHAT and CDR2 as FQDESV (reference sequence). This CDR3 is CASSPTLDRGRGEQYF. In DNA, the CDR3 is TGTGCCAGCAGCCCAACCCTGGACAGGGGTCGTGGCGAGCAGTACTTC.

This clonotype was seen only a few times. CDR3 residues: CASSPAAEAGYNEQFF. For the CDR3, the DNA is TGTGCCAGCTCACCGGCGGCGGAGGCGGGCTACAATGAGCAGTTCTTC. V and J are TRBV18 and TRBJ2-1, with D perhaps TRBD2 (5 bases). This CDR3 contains 16 residues. Germline V gene data show CDR1 as KGHSH and CDR2 as LQKENI. Trimming shortened V by 3 bases and J by 3 bases, and 15 bases separated the two germline ends.